This paragraph covers one T cell receptor (beta chain) sequence. These data belong to a study of blood T cell repertoires in COVID-19. Germline values: CDR1 SGHTA, CDR2 FQGNSA. The CDR3 covers 16 residues. The V and J ends lost 0 bases and 0 bases respectively, with 9 bases between them. Authors' analysis steps: Amplifying reference gene primers gave estimates of nucleated cell counts. Assay: immunoSEQ multiplex PCR; the TCRdb copy retains only in-frame clones and omits some. V, J and clone size are those of that table, while D and trimming were read from the DNA. This sample yields just under 80,000 clones, of which about 88% are seen a single time; roughly 45% belongs to the top ten.

V and J are TRBV7-2 and TRBJ2-1, with D unclear. This receptor was taken from a human donor in a cohort sampled during active COVID-19. Material for sequencing was peripheral blood. The CDR3 DNA follows: TGTGCCAGCAGCTTAGCTCGTCTAGGCTCCTACAATGAGCAGTTCTTC. It yields the protein CASSLARLGSYNEQFF.